The rows below give T cell receptor beta chains drawn from one sample of a study of regulatory T cells in long-lasting Graves disease. In TCRdb, the multiplex PCR reads were re-called with MiXCR into one record per CDR3 protein. The sample consists of roughly 380,000 distinct CDR3 sequences, 15% to 17% of them appearing once. Source: peripheral blood mononuclear cells (PBMCs), taken at new diagnosis, from a patient treated with antithyroid drugs. These receptors came from a female donor with Graves disease. Each CDR3 is given with its conserved first and last residue. D genes are given only for firm matches. Clone size appears in some rows only: once, few, many, or a class for an expanded clone.

clone_size j_call v_call d_call cdr3_nt cdr3_aa
many TRBJ1-6 TRBV20-1 - TGCAGTGCTAGAGATAAGTTCACGGGCAATTCACCCCTCCACTTT CSARDKFTGNSPLHF
many TRBJ1-5 TRBV5-5 - TGTGCCAGCAGGACCGACGGCCTTAATCAGCCCCAGCATTTT CASRTDGLNQPQHF
many TRBJ2-3 TRBV7-2 - TGTGCCAGCAGCTTAACCCGGTCCACAGATACGCAGTATTTT CASSLTRSTDTQYF
many TRBJ2-1 TRBV7-2 TRBD2 TGTGCCAGCAGCCATGGGACTAGCGGGAGAATAAAAAATGAGCAGTTCTTC CASSHGTSGRIKNEQFF
- TRBJ2-1 TRBV29-1 - TGCAGCGTTGTGGGTGGAGAGGAGCAGTTCTTC CSVVGGEEQFF
- TRBJ2-1 TRBV7-9 - TGTGCCAGCAGCTTATGGGGGAGTCAGAATGAGCAGTTCTTC CASSLWGSQNEQFF
many TRBJ2-5 TRBV5-1 TRBD1 TGCGCCAGCAGCTATGGACAGGGGGCGCGTCAGACCCAGTACTTC CASSYGQGARQTQYF
many TRBJ1-5 TRBV28 TRBD1 TGTGCCAGCAGTCCAGGGGGAGTTGCGCCCCAGCATTTT CASSPGGVAPQHF
many TRBJ1-4 TRBV7-9 TRBD1 TGTGCCAGCAGCCAGGGGGACATGGACGAAAAACTGTTTTTT CASSQGDMDEKLFF
- TRBJ1-2 TRBV27 - TGTGCCAGCAGTTTAGGGGCAACTAACTATGGCTACACCTTC CASSLGATNYGYTF
many TRBJ2-1 TRBV12-5 - TGTGCTAGCGGTGTGGGCGGTGAATTGAAACAGTTCTTC CASGVGGELKQFF
many TRBJ1-1 TRBV12-3/TRBV12-4 - TGTGCCAGCAGTGCTTTGGCCGGGACCGAGTACACTGAAGCTTTCTTT CASSALAGTEYTEAFF
many TRBJ2-7 TRBV28 - TGTGCCATCCAAGGGGGGACCTACGAGCAGTACTTC CAIQGGTYEQYF
many TRBJ2-2 TRBV5-5 TRBD1 TGTGCCAGCAGCGGGGGGACAGGGAACACCGGGGAGCTGTTTTTT CASSGGTGNTGELFF
few TRBJ2-6 TRBV15 - TGTGCCACCAGCACTGAGGATGGGGCCAACGTCCTGACTTTC CATSTEDGANVLTF
few TRBJ1-4 TRBV7-9 - TGTGCCAGCAGCAAGGTATCCGGGACAACTAATGAAAAACTGTTTTTT CASSKVSGTTNEKLFF
many TRBJ2-7 TRBV7-2 - TGTGCCAGCAGCTTAGACCCTCGGGGTTCCGCCTTTTACTACGAGCAGTACTTC CASSLDPRGSAFYYEQYF
many TRBJ2-7 TRBV30 - TGTGCCTGGAGTCAGGGGTACGAGCAGTACTTC CAWSQGYEQYF
- TRBJ1-4 TRBV10-3 TRBD1 TGTGCCATCAGTGAGGAGGGACAGTCTAATGAAAAACTGTTTTTT CAISEEGQSNEKLFF
many TRBJ1-2 TRBV12-3/TRBV12-4 - TGTGCCAGCAGTCCTCATAGAACAGACAGGCGCTACACCTTC CASSPHRTDRRYTF
many TRBJ1-2 TRBV7-9 - TGTGCCAGCAGTTCGACGGGGACGGATGATGGCTACACCTTC CASSSTGTDDGYTF
- TRBJ2-1 TRBV19 - TGTGCCAGTAGTAATACAGGGATTTCTGAGCAGTTCTTC CASSNTGISEQFF
many TRBJ2-7 TRBV7-9 - TGTGCCAGCAGCCCAAGCTACAGGGAAGGAAGGAAGGAGCAGTACTTC CASSPSYREGRKEQYF
many TRBJ1-6 TRBV3-1 TRBD1 TGTGCCAGCAGCCAAGTTCCAGGGGGCGATTCACCCCTCCACTTT CASSQVPGGDSPLHF
many TRBJ1-2 TRBV2 TRBD1 TGTGCCAGCAGTGGACCCCCGGGCAGGGGGCGCGTCTATGGCTACACCTTC CASSGPPGRGRVYGYTF
few TRBJ2-5 TRBV6-1 TRBD2 TGTGCCAGCAGACTAGCGGGAGGGCCGGAGACCCAGTACTTC CASRLAGGPETQYF
few TRBJ2-1 TRBV7-9 TRBD1 TGTGCCAGCAGAGCCGGGACAGGGATTGGCAATGAGCAGTTCTTC CASRAGTGIGNEQFF
many TRBJ2-5 TRBV28 - TGTGCCAGCAGTCGATACAGGGTAGGGGAGACCCAGTACTTC CASSRYRVGETQYF
many TRBJ2-1 TRBV11-1 TRBD1 TGTGCCAGCAGCTTACTGACAGGGGGCGAAGGTTACAATGAGCAGTTCTTC CASSLLTGGEGYNEQFF
many TRBJ1-1 TRBV15 - TGTGCCACCAGCAGTACATTGAACACTGAAGCTTTCTTT CATSSTLNTEAFF
many TRBJ2-1 TRBV6-2/TRBV6-3 - TGTGCCAGCAGTTACACCAGGGGAGGCCCTTACAATGAGCAGTTCTTC CASSYTRGGPYNEQFF
many TRBJ2-3 TRBV28 - TGTGCCAGCGAGACGTGGGCGGGATTTAGCACAGATACGCAGTATTTT CASETWAGFSTDTQYF
few TRBJ1-1 TRBV19 - TGTGCCAGTAGGACGCGGGGCGGCCGATCGAACACTGAAGCTTTCTTT CASRTRGGRSNTEAFF
many TRBJ1-1 TRBV27 - TGTGCCAGCAGTTTAAGTGCAGGCAATGAAGCTTTCTTT CASSLSAGNEAFF
many TRBJ2-7 TRBV28 TRBD2 TGTGCCAGCAGTTTACCGGGAGGGCGAACCCACGAGCAGTACTTC CASSLPGGRTHEQYF
many TRBJ2-1 TRBV20-1 - TGCAGTGCTAGAGATACCGGGAAGAGCTCCTACAATGAGCAGTTCTTC CSARDTGKSSYNEQFF
- TRBJ2-7 TRBV20-1 TRBD1 TGCAGTGCTAGTTGGGACAGGGGTAGCGAGCAGTACTTC CSASWDRGSEQYF
many TRBJ2-2 TRBV5-1 TRBD1 TGCGCCAGCAGCCCTGGGACAGGGGAAACCGGGGAGCTGTTTTTT CASSPGTGETGELFF
- TRBJ2-5 TRBV6-1 - TGTGCCAGCACCTCAGGGAGCGAGGCCCAGTACTTC CASTSGSEAQYF
many TRBJ1-3 TRBV7-2 - TGTGCCAGCAGCTTAGAAGCTTCTGGAAACACCATATATTTT CASSLEASGNTIYF
many TRBJ1-1 TRBV7-6 - TGTGCCAGCAGCAACGGACGGATGAACACTGAAGCTTTCTTT CASSNGRMNTEAFF